A single sample gave rise to the 27 T cell receptor beta chains below, sequenced in a study of blood T cell repertoires in COVID-19. Measured with immunoSEQ multiplex PCR; TCRdb has only the in-frame clones, and not every one. The sample shows approximately 300,000 clones, more than 70% of them seen only once. Input material: peripheral blood. Receptors were obtained from a man aged 18 to 30 who had recovered from COVID-19.

V gene TRBV4-2 combines with J gene TRBJ2-3; 9 bases map to TRBD1. The CDR3 extends over 18 amino acids. J gave up 4 bases and V 0 bases, and 11 bases lay outside the gene matches. Germline V gene sequence: CDR1 LGHNA, CDR2 YNFKEQ. The CDR3: CASSQEKGPGQGADTQYF. The CDR3 DNA sequence: TGTGCCAGCAGCCAAGAAAAAGGACCGGGACAGGGTGCAGATACGCAGTATTTT.

This sequence joins TRBV12-3 or TRBV12-4 and TRBJ2-7, with D unclear. The CDR3 totals 11 residues. V lost 3 bases to trimming and J lost 5 bases, with 5 bases between them. CDR3 coding DNA: TGTGCCAGCAGTTTTTCTGACGAGCAGTACTTC. Its protein product is CASSFSDEQYF.

This clone was seen a single time. V is TRBV6-2 or TRBV6-3 and J is TRBJ2-1, with D perhaps TRBD1 (6 bases). CDR3 length: 18 amino acids. V was clipped by 2 bases and J by 4 bases, with 21 bases between them. The germline CDR1 and CDR2 sequences are MNHEY and SVGEGT. CDR3 coding DNA: TGTGCCAGCAGTTACCTAGACAGGCCAGTGGATTTGTACAATGAGCAGTTCTTC. This translates into CASSYLDRPVDLYNEQFF.

V and J are TRBV6-5 and TRBJ2-7; perhaps TRBD2 as D (7 bases). The V and J ends lost 7 bases and 2 bases respectively, with 15 bases between them. The CDR3 has 14 residues. Germline V lookup: CDR1 MNHEY, CDR2 SVGAGI. The CDR3 region is CASTRGAPPYEQYF. As DNA, the CDR3 is TGTGCCAGCACCCGGGGGGCCCCCCCCTACGAGCAGTACTTC.

This clone showed up just a few times. The chain links TRBV4-1 to TRBJ2-3; possibly TRBD1 for D (5 bases). CDR1 and CDR2 from the germline V gene are MGHRA and YSYEKL. V dropped 1 base and J dropped 5 bases, with 10 bases sitting between them. This CDR3 spans 14 amino acids. CDR3 sequence (DNA): TGCGCCAGCAGCCAAGGTCAGGGTAGAGATACGCAGTATTTT. Protein: CASSQGQGRDTQYF.

This rearrangement joins TRBV9 to TRBJ2-7, with D tentatively TRBD2 (5 bases). The V and J ends lost 2 bases and 2 bases respectively, with 20 bases between them. Germline V CDR1 and CDR2: SGDLS, YYNGEE. The length of the CDR3 is 17 residues. The CDR3 DNA is TGTGCCAGCAGCGTCCGGGGAACGACTACCACCCCCTACGAGCAGTACTTC. Translating it yields CASSVRGTTTTPYEQYF.

This clone appeared a single time. The chain combines TRBV5-1 with TRBJ1-1; TRBD1 is a possible D gene (5 bases). Germline lookup yields CDR1 SGHRS and CDR2 YFSETQ. The CDR3 totals 17 residues. Trimming stripped 5 bases from V and 1 base from J, with 21 bases between. CDR3 loop: CASRLPGGGVENTEAFF. The CDR3 DNA is TGCGCCAGCAGATTGCCTGGGGGGGGAGTCGAGAACACTGAAGCTTTCTTT.

The CDR3 DNA reads as TGTGCCAGCAGCTCCGGACAGGGGAATTCACCCCTCCACTTT. It yields the protein CASSSGQGNSPLHF. This sequence joins TRBV6-6 and TRBJ1-6; 9 nucleotides match TRBD1. Germline V gene lookup returns CDR1 MNHNY and CDR2 SVGAGI (reference sequence). The length of the CDR3 is 14 residues. V lost 6 bases, J lost 7 bases, and 4 bases stayed unmatched.

This clone was counted only a few times. V usage is TRBV5-1 and J usage is TRBJ2-7, with TRBD2 identical over 8 bases. Germline V gene sequence: CDR1 SGHRS, CDR2 YFSETQ. V shed 2 bases, J shed 3 bases, and the junction held 1 base outside the gene matches. This CDR3 is built from 13 residues. CDR3: CASSLREGYEQYF. For the CDR3, the DNA is TGCGCCAGCAGCTTACGGGAGGGCTACGAGCAGTACTTC.

V is TRBV10-3 and J is TRBJ1-5; 9 bases are shared with TRBD1. CDR1 is ENHRY, CDR2 SYGVKD, per germline. There are 16 residues in the CDR3. Trimming cost V 2 bases and J 5 bases; bases outside gene matches: 7. CDR3 residues: CAISEGGQGRYQPQHF. In DNA, the CDR3 is TGTGCCATCAGTGAGGGGGGACAGGGCCGTTATCAGCCCCAGCATTTT.

The gene calls are TRBV18 and TRBJ2-1, with a possible D match to TRBD2 (7 bases). The CDR3 has 16 residues. Germline CDR1 and CDR2: KGHSH and LQKENI. The V end lost 1 base, the J end lost 9 bases, and 19 bases lay between the germline ends. CDR3 region: CASSPRTSGGEREQFF. The CDR3 nucleotides are TGTGCCAGCTCACCACGGACTAGTGGGGGCGAGCGTGAGCAGTTCTTC.

This chain links TRBV7-2 with TRBJ1-1, with a tentative D call TRBD1 (5 bases). V was pared by 4 bases and J by 3 bases, with 12 bases between. The CDR3 runs 14 residues. Germline V gene lookup returns CDR1 SGHTA and CDR2 FQGNSA. The CDR3 is CASSSRGGYTEAFF. CDR3 nucleotides: TGTGCCAGCAGCTCCCGGGGGGGGTACACTGAAGCTTTCTTT.

V is TRBV7-9 and J is TRBJ1-3, with D hard to call. The V end was cut by 2 bases, the J end by 2 bases, with 4 bases between. CDR1 is SEHNR and CDR2 is FQNEAQ in the germline V gene (reference sequence). This CDR3 has 13 residues. As DNA, the CDR3 is TGTGCCAGCAGCTTATCCACTGGAAACACCATATATTTT. It specifies CASSLSTGNTIYF.

The DNA for the CDR3 is TGTGCCAGCAGTCTCGCGACTAGCCTACTTAACACCGGGGAGCTGTTTTTT. Its translation: CASSLATSLLNTGELFF. This chain links TRBV6-6 with TRBJ2-2; the match to TRBD2 covers 7 bases. Trimming removed 5 bases from V and 2 bases from J; junction bases left unmatched: 11. This CDR3 is built from 17 residues. The germline V gene has CDR1 MNHNY and CDR2 SVGAGI (reference sequence).

The chain employs TRBV30 and TRBJ1-5; perhaps TRBD1 as D (6 bases). V was shortened by 1 base and J by 2 bases, with 6 bases between the two germline ends. CDR3 length: 13 amino acids. The germline V gene encodes CDR1 GTSNPN and CDR2 SVGIG (reference sequence). CDR3 sequence (DNA): TGTGCCTGGAGTGCAGGGGGCAATCAGCCCCAGCATTTT. Its translation: CAWSAGGNQPQHF.

This clone was recorded once. The chain has TRBV27 and TRBJ1-5, with D possibly matching TRBD1 (6 bases). The CDR3 runs to 13 residues. V lost 6 bases and J 3 bases, leaving 9 bases between the germline ends. CDR1 and CDR2 from the germline V gene are MNHEY and SMNVEV (reference sequence). CDR3 nucleotides: TGTGCCAGCAGACAGGGCCTCAATCAGCCCCAGCATTTT. Translated, it gives CASRQGLNQPQHF.

The CDR3 spells CASSLSHSGANVLTF. CDR3 in DNA: TGCGCCAGCAGCTTAAGCCACTCTGGGGCCAACGTCCTGACTTTC. The J gene is TRBJ2-6, the V gene TRBV5-1, with no clear D. This CDR3 comprises 15 residues. The germline gives CDR1 SGHRS, CDR2 YFSETQ. V lost 2 bases, J lost 0 bases, and 6 bases lay in between.

In its sample, this clone was seen once. V is TRBV13 and J is TRBJ2-5; D not resolved. CDR3 size: 14 residues. Trimming left V 4 bases short and J 5 bases short, with 14 bases between. Germline CDR1 and CDR2: PRHDT and FYEKMQ (reference sequence). CDR3 nucleotide sequence: TGTGCCAGCAGCTCAGGCCTGGTACGGGAGACCCAGTACTTC. It yields the protein CASSSGLVRETQYF.

The V gene is TRBV28, the J gene TRBJ1-5; D uncertain. Trimming shortened V by 6 bases and J by 5 bases, and 5 bases separated the two germline ends. In germline, CDR1 is MDHEN, CDR2 SYDVKM. The CDR3 extends over 11 amino acids. The CDR3 DNA reads as TGTGCCAGCAGGAGGGATCAGCCCCAGCATTTT. This translates into CASRRDQPQHF.

The sample holds one count of this clone. The chain uses TRBV6-6 and TRBJ1-1; a possible D gene is TRBD1 (6 bases). The length of the CDR3 is 14 residues. V was cut by 6 bases and J by 0 bases, with 11 bases left in between. In germline, CDR1 is MNHNY, CDR2 SVGAGI (reference sequence). This CDR3 is CASRYRDMNTEAFF. In DNA form, the CDR3 reads TGTGCCAGCAGGTACAGGGACATGAACACTGAAGCTTTCTTT.

The chain links TRBV5-4 to TRBJ2-3; 9 bases line up with TRBD2. CDR3 length equals 13 residues. V lost 5 bases and J lost 4; bases outside the gene matches: 2. Germline CDR1 reads SGHNT; CDR2 reads YYREEE (reference sequence). The CDR3 protein is CASSLAGADTQYF. The CDR3 DNA is TGTGCCAGCAGTTTAGCGGGAGCAGATACGCAGTATTTT.

The V call is TRBV11-3, the J call TRBJ2-2, with no clear D. The V gene lost 4 bases and the J gene lost 3 bases, with 3 bases spanning the gap. Germline CDR1 is SGHNT and CDR2 is YENEEA. There are 12 residues in the CDR3. For the CDR3, the DNA is TGTGCCAGCAGCTCCTACACCGGGGAGCTGTTTTTT. Its protein is CASSSYTGELFF.

The chain has TRBV5-1 and TRBJ2-7; weak D call: TRBD1 (5 bases). The CDR3 sequence is 17 residues long. V was cut by 0 bases and J by 2 bases, with 18 bases left in between. CDR1 is SGHRS and CDR2 is YFSETQ in the germline V gene. In DNA form, the CDR3 reads TGCGCCAGCAGCTTGGCCCCCCCGGCAGGGTCCACCTACGAGCAGTACTTC. Protein sequence: CASSLAPPAGSTYEQYF.

V usage is TRBV18 and J usage is TRBJ1-1, with D tentatively TRBD1 (6 bases). Per the germline V gene, CDR1 is KGHSH and CDR2 is LQKENI. V lost 2 bases, J lost 4 bases, and 14 bases lay in between. The CDR3 length is 15 residues. CDR3 sequence: CASSPAQGVGTEAFF. CDR3 coding DNA: TGTGCCAGCTCACCAGCACAGGGAGTAGGCACTGAAGCTTTCTTT. Combining the CDR3 with reference TRBV18 and TRBJ1-1 gives the whole variable domain NAGVMQNPRHLVRRRGQEARLRCSPMKGHSHVYWYRQLPEEGLKFMVYLQKENIIDESGMPKERFSAEFPKEGPSILRIQQVVRGDSAAYFCASSPAQGVGTEAFFGQGTRLTVV.

In its sample, this clone was seen a few times. This chain uses TRBV5-1 with TRBJ2-1, with D possibly being TRBD2 (6 bases). Trimming pared 0 bases from V and 4 bases from J, leaving 8 bases between. This CDR3 is built from 14 residues. CDR1 SGHRS and CDR2 YFSETQ come from the germline V gene. The CDR3 DNA reads TGCGCCAGCAGCTTGGAGGGACTTTACAATGAGCAGTTCTTC. Protein: CASSLEGLYNEQFF.

The V call is TRBV11-2, the J call TRBJ2-3; 11 nucleotides match TRBD2. The CDR3 has 19 residues. V was pared by 1 base and J by 0 bases, with 9 bases of the junction left unmatched. The V gene's germline CDR1 is SGHAT and CDR2 FQNNGV. This CDR3 is CASSLVVAGGGGSTDTQYF. The CDR3 DNA follows: TGTGCCAGCAGCTTAGTCGTAGCGGGAGGGGGCGGTAGCACAGATACGCAGTATTTT.

The rearrangement uses TRBV2 and TRBJ2-5, with 13 bases that match TRBD2. V lost 1 base to trimming and J lost 5 bases; unmatched junction nucleotides: 7. Germline-derived CDR1 and CDR2 are SNHLY and FYNNEI. The CDR3 sequence is 17 residues long. In nucleotides, the CDR3 is TGTGCCAGCAGTGAAGGAACTAGCGGGGGGGCGGTGGAGACCCAGTACTTC. It specifies CASSEGTSGGAVETQYF.